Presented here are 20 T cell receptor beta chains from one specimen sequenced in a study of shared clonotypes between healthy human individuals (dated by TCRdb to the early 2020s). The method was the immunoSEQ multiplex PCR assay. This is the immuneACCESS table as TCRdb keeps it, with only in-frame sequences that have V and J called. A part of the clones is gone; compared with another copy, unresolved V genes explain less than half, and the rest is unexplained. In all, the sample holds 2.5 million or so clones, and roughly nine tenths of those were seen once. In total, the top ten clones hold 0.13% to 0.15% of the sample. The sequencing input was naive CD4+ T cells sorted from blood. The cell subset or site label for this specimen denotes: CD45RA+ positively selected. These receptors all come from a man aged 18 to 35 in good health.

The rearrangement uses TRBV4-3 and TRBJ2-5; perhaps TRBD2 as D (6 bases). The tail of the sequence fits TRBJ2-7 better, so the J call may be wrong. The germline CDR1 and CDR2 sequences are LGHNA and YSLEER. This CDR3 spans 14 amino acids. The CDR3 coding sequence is TGCGCCAGCAGCCAAGTAGGGACTCGGCACGAGCAGTACTTC. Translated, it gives CASSQVGTRHEQYF.

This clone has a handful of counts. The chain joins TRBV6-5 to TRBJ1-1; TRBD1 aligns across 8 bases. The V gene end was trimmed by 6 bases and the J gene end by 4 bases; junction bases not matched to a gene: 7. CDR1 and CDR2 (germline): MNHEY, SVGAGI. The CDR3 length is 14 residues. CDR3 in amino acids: CASSITGGSTEAFF. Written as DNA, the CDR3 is TGTGCCAGCAGCATAACAGGGGGTAGCACTGAAGCTTTCTTT.

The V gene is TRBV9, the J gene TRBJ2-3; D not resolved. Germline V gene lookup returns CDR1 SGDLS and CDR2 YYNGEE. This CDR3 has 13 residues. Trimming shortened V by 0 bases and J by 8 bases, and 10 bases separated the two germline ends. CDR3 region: CASSVDWVGTQYF. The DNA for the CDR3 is TGTGCCAGCAGCGTAGATTGGGTGGGTACGCAGTATTTT.

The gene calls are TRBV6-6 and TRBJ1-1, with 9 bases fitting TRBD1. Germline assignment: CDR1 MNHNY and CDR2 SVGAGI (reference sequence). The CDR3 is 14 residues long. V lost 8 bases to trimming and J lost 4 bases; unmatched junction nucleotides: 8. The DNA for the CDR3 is TGTGCCAGCGGTACCACAGGGGGCATCACTGAAGCTTTCTTT. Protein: CASGTTGGITEAFF.

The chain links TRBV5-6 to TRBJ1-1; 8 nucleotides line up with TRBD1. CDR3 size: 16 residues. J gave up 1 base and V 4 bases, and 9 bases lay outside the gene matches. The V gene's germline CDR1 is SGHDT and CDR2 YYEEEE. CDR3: CASSPNRGSPNTEAFF. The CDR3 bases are TGTGCCAGCAGCCCCAACAGGGGGTCACCGAACACTGAAGCTTTCTTT.

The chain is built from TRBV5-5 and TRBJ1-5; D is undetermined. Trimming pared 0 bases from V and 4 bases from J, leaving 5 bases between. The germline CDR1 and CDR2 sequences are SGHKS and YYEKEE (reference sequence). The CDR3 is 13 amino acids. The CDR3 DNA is TGTGCCAGCAGCTTGGCAGCGAATCAGCCCCAGCATTTT. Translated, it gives CASSLAANQPQHF.

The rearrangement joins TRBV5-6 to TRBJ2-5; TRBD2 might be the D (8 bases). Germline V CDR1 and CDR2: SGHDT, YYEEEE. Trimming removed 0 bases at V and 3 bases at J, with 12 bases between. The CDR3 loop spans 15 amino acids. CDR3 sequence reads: CASSLAGGGEETQYF. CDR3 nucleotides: TGTGCCAGCAGCTTGGCGGGAGGGGGCGAAGAGACCCAGTACTTC.

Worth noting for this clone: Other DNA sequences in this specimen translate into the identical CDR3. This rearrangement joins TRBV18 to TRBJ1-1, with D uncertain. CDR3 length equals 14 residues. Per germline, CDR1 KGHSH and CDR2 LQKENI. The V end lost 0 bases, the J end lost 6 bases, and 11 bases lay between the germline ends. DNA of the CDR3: TGTGCCAGCTCACCACCGCCGGGGAGGGCTGAAGCTTTCTTT. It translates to CASSPPPGRAEAFF.

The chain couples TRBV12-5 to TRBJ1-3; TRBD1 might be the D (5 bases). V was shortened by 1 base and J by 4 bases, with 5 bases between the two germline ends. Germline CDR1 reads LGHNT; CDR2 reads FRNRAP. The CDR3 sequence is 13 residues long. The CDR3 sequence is CASGLGTGNTIYF. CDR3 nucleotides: TGTGCTAGTGGTTTGGGGACAGGAAACACCATATATTTT.

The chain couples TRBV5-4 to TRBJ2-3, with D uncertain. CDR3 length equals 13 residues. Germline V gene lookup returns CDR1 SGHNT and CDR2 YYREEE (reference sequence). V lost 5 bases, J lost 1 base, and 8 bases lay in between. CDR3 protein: CASRSTGTDTQYF. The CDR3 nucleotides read TGTGCCAGCAGATCTACAGGCACAGATACGCAGTATTTT.

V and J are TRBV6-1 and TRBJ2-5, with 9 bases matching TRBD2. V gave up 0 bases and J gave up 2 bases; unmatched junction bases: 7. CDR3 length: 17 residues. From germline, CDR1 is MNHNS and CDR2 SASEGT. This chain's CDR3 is CASSEALSSGGQETQYF. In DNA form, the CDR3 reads TGTGCCAGCAGTGAAGCGTTAAGTAGCGGGGGACAAGAGACCCAGTACTTC.

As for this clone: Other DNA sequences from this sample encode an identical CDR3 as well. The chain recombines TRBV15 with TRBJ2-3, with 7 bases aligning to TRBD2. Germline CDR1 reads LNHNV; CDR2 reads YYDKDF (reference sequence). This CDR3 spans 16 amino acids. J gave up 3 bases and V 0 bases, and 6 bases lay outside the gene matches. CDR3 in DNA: TGTGCCACCAGCAGAGATCGGCCGGGGGGAACAGATACGCAGTATTTT. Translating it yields CATSRDRPGGTDTQYF.

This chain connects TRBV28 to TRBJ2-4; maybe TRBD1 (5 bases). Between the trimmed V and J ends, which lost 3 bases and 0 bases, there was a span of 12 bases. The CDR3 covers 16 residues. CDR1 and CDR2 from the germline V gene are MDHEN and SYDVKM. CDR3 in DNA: TGTGCCAGCAGTTTTAGTCCGACAGTAGCCAAAAACATTCAGTACTTC. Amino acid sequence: CASSFSPTVAKNIQYF.

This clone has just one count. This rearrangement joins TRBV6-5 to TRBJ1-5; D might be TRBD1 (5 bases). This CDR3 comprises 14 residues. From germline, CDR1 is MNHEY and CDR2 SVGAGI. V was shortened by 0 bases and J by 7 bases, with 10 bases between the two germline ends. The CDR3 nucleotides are TGTGCCAGCAGTTACTCCCAGGGAGTACAGCCCCAGCATTTT. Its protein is CASSYSQGVQPQHF.

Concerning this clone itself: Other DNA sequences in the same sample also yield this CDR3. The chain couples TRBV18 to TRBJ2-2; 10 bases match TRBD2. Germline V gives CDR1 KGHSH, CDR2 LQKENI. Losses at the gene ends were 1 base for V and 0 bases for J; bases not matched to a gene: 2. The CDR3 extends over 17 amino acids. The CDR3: CASSPRTSGTNTGELFF. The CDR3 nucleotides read TGTGCCAGCTCACCACGGACTAGCGGAACGAACACCGGGGAGCTGTTTTTT.

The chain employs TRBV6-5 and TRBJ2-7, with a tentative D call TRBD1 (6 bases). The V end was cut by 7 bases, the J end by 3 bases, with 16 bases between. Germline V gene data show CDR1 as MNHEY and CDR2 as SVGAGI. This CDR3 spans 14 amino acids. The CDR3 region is CASNPSQGYYEQYF. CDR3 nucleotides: TGTGCCAGCAACCCCTCCCAGGGGTACTACGAGCAGTACTTC.

The CDR3 protein is CASSDPYQPQHF. CDR3 nucleotide sequence: TGTGCCAGCAGCGACCCTTATCAGCCCCAGCATTTT. The genes are TRBV7-6 and TRBJ1-5; D ambiguous. Trimming removed 5 bases from V and 5 bases from J, with 7 bases in between. CDR1 is SGHVS, CDR2 FNYEAQ, per germline. The CDR3 contains 12 residues.

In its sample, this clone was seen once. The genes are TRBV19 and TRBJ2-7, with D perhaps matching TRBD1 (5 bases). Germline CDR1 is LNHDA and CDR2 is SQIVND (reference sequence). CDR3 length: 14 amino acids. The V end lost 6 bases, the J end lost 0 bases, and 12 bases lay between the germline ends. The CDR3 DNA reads TGTGCCAGTAGGACGACAGTAGGCTCCTACGAGCAGTACTTC. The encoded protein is CASRTTVGSYEQYF.

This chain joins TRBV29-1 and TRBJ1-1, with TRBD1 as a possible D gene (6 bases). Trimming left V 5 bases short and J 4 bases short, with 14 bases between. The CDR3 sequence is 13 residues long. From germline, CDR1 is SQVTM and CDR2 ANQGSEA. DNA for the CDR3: TGCAGCGTTAAACAGGGAGATGCCACTGAAGCTTTCTTT. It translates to CSVKQGDATEAFF. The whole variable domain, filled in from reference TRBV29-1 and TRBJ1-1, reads SAVISQKPSRDICQRGTSLTIQCQVDSQVTMMFWYRQQPGQSLTLIATANQGSEATYESGFVIDKFPISRPNLTFSTLTVSNMSPEDSSIYLCSVKQGDATEAFFGQGTRLTVV.

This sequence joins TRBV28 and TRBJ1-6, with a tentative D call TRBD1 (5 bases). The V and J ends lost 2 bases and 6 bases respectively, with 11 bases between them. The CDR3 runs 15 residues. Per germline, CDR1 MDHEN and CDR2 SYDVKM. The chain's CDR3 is CASSLLQGGNSPLHF. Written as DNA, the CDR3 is TGTGCCAGCAGTTTACTCCAGGGCGGTAATTCACCCCTCCACTTT. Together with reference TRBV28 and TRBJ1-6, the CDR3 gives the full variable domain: DVKVTQSSRYLVKRTGEKVFLECVQDMDHENMFWYRQDPGLGLRLIYFSYDVKMKEKGDIPEGYSVSREKKERFSLILESASTNQTSMYLCASSLLQGGNSPLHFGNGTRLTVT.